The 8 T cell receptor beta chains below come from one sample, sequenced in a study of follicular helper T cells after annual influenza vaccination. Clones were read by immunoSEQ multiplex PCR, and TCRdb kept only the in-frame ones, dropping some. The sample lists several thousand clones, more than 80% seen once, with about 3.7% in the top ten. Stated time point: 2014-2015 season, 7 days after vaccination. Material: CXCR5+ CD38- circulating T follicular helper cells from blood, obtained 7 days after influenza vaccination. Described subset: circulating Tfh, non-naive CD4+CXCR5+PD-1+ (ICOS+CD38+ or ICOS-CD38-). The receptors were gathered from an adult who received the influenza vaccine.

The V call is TRBV28, the J call TRBJ2-3, with 11 nucleotides matching TRBD2. V lost 6 bases to trimming and J lost 4 bases; unmatched junction nucleotides: 12. Germline V gene lookup returns CDR1 MDHEN and CDR2 SYDVKM. This CDR3 spans 17 amino acids. CDR3 nucleotides: TGTGCCAGCAGCGAACTCATAGCGGGGGGGCTACCAGATACGCAGTATTTT. Amino acid sequence: CASSELIAGGLPDTQYF. The complete variable domain, with remaining parts taken from reference TRBV28 and TRBJ2-3, reads DVKVTQSSRYLVKRTGEKVFLECVQDMDHENMFWYRQDPGLGLRLIYFSYDVKMKEKGDIPEGYSVSREKKERFSLILESASTNQTSMYLCASSELIAGGLPDTQYFGPGTRLTVL.

The rearrangement joins TRBV7-6 to TRBJ2-3, with TRBD2 as a possible D gene (5 bases). Germline assignment: CDR1 SGHVS and CDR2 FNYEAQ. The CDR3 consists of 16 residues. V shed 5 bases and J shed 6 bases, with 21 bases lying between them. The CDR3 loop reads CASSPSQRTRGDTQYF. CDR3 nucleotides: TGTGCCAGCAGCCCCAGCCAGCGGACCCGTGGGGATACGCAGTATTTT. Using reference TRBV7-6 and TRBJ2-3 for the parts outside the CDR3, the full variable domain is GAGVSQSPRYKVTKRGQDVALRCDPISGHVSLYWYRQALGQGPEFLTYFNYEAQQDKSGLPNDRFSAERPEGSISTLTIQRTEQRDSAMYRCASSPSQRTRGDTQYFGPGTRLTVL.

The chain couples TRBV7-3 to TRBJ2-2; TRBD2 is a possible D gene (6 bases). The CDR3 is 15 amino acids. V was shortened by 5 bases and J by 7 bases, with 17 bases between the two germline ends. Germline values: CDR1 SGHTA, CDR2 FQGTGA. The chain's CDR3 is CASSPSGGLGGELFF. CDR3 in DNA: TGTGCCAGCAGCCCCAGTGGGGGACTCGGCGGGGAGCTGTTTTTT.

CDR3 sequence (DNA): TGTGCCAGCAGCCAAGATGGCAGGGATAATGAAAAACTGTTTTTT. Protein: CASSQDGRDNEKLFF. The chain combines TRBV4-2 with TRBJ1-4; TRBD1 might be the D (5 bases). The CDR3 runs to 15 residues. Deletions cut 0 bases from V and 4 bases from J, with 9 bases between. Looked up from germline, CDR1 is LGHNA and CDR2 is YNFKEQ.

The V call is TRBV12-5, the J call TRBJ2-6; tentatively, D is TRBD1 (5 bases). Deletions cut 5 bases from V and 5 bases from J, with 22 bases between. The CDR3 extends over 18 amino acids. The germline gives CDR1 LGHNT, CDR2 FRNRAP. CDR3 in amino acids: CASGDHAAGQSRANVLTF. The CDR3 nucleotides read TGTGCTAGTGGTGATCACGCTGCAGGACAAAGTCGGGCCAACGTCCTGACTTTC. The entire variable domain, with the rest obtained from reference TRBV12-5 and TRBJ2-6, is as follows: DARVTQTPRHKVTEMGQEVTMRCQPILGHNTVFWYRQTMMQGLELLAYFRNRAPLDDSGMPKDRFSAEMPDATLATLKIQPSEPRDSAVYFCASGDHAAGQSRANVLTFGAGSRLTVL.

The J gene is TRBJ1-5, the V gene TRBV28, with D hard to call. The V gene lost 3 bases and the J gene lost 4 bases, with 13 bases spanning the gap. Germline assignment: CDR1 MDHEN and CDR2 SYDVKM. The CDR3 has 15 residues. DNA of the CDR3: TGTGCCAGCAGTTTCGCCGGATGGCGAAATCAGCCCCAGCATTTT. Its protein is CASSFAGWRNQPQHF.

V and J are TRBV6-1 and TRBJ1-3, with 10 bases lining up with TRBD1. Per germline, CDR1 MNHNS and CDR2 SASEGT. CDR3 length equals 18 residues. With V trimmed by 2 bases and J by 4 bases, 11 bases remained unmatched. In DNA, the CDR3 is TGTGCCAGCAGTGAATACCCGGGGACAGGGGTAATAGGAAACACCATATATTTT. Protein: CASSEYPGTGVIGNTIYF.

The chain has TRBV6-6 and TRBJ1-5, with unresolved D. From germline, CDR1 is MNHNY and CDR2 SVGAGI (reference sequence). V was shortened by 2 bases and J by 5 bases, with 7 bases between the two germline ends. The CDR3 sequence is 13 residues long. CDR3 sequence reads: CASSYDGDQPQHF. As DNA, the CDR3 is TGTGCCAGCAGTTACGACGGAGATCAGCCCCAGCATTTT.